Following are 23 T cell receptor beta chains from one sample sequenced in a study of blood T cell repertoires in COVID-19. Method: immunoSEQ multiplex PCR; TCRdb's copy keeps in-frame clones and lacks some. The sample contains about 150,000 clones, almost 85% of which appear only once. Sample: peripheral blood. The source is a human donor with acute or convalescent COVID-19. The donor label of this sample is uncertain.

This rearrangement joins TRBV2 to TRBJ1-5; D may be TRBD1 (6 bases). The germline V gene has CDR1 SNHLY and CDR2 FYNNEI. V was shortened by 4 bases and J by 4 bases, with 11 bases between the two germline ends. The CDR3 totals 14 residues. For the CDR3, the DNA is TGTGCCAGCAGTGGGGACACTGTAAATCAGCCCCAGCATTTT. Its protein is CASSGDTVNQPQHF.

This sequence joins TRBV4-1 and TRBJ2-2, with 12 bases lining up with TRBD2. The length of the CDR3 is 20 residues. Germline V lookup: CDR1 MGHRA, CDR2 YSYEKL. Trimming cost V 2 bases and J 2 bases; bases outside gene matches: 12. This chain's CDR3 is CASSQRPTSGGGLNTGELFF. CDR3 DNA sequence: TGCGCCAGCAGCCAACGCCCGACTAGCGGGGGCGGCCTAAACACCGGGGAGCTGTTTTTT.

The J gene is TRBJ1-5, the V gene TRBV4-1; D remains ambiguous. CDR3 length: 15 residues. Per the germline V gene, CDR1 is MGHRA and CDR2 is YSYEKL. V was shortened by 2 bases and J by 7 bases, with 15 bases between the two germline ends. Here the CDR3 DNA reads TGCGCCAGCAGCCAACAACGGGGTGTCGGCCAGCCCCAGCATTTT. Translated: CASSQQRGVGQPQHF.

The chain joins TRBV5-1 to TRBJ1-6; TRBD1 matches 9 bases. This CDR3 is built from 17 residues. The trim removed 3 bases at V and 9 bases at J, leaving 13 bases unmatched. Germline CDR1 SGHRS, CDR2 YFSETQ. The chain's CDR3 is CASSSSPGQGLGSPLHF. The CDR3 DNA follows: TGCGCCAGCAGCTCATCCCCGGGACAGGGTTTGGGTTCACCCCTCCACTTT.

There are a few counts of this clone. The rearrangement links TRBV29-1 to TRBJ2-7, with TRBD1 identical over 8 bases. CDR3 size: 13 residues. The ends lost 6 bases at V and 7 bases at J; junction bases unmatched: 11. Germline CDR1 SQVTM, CDR2 ANQGSEA. CDR3 amino acids: CSVDRTGTGEQYF. In DNA, the CDR3 is TGCAGCGTGGACCGGACAGGGACGGGAGAGCAGTACTTC.

This chain joins TRBV7-2 and TRBJ2-7; the match to TRBD2 covers 8 bases. The trim removed 1 base at V and 2 bases at J, leaving 1 base unmatched. The CDR3 consists of 14 residues. Looked up from germline, CDR1 is SGHTA and CDR2 is FQGNSA. DNA for the CDR3: TGTGCCAGCAGCTTAGGACTAGCGCCCTACGAGCAGTACTTC. Amino acids: CASSLGLAPYEQYF.

The CDR3 protein is CASSPQAGEIYGYTF. The CDR3 DNA is TGTGCCAGCAGCCCCCAGGCAGGGGAGATCTATGGCTACACCTTC. J is TRBJ1-2 and V is TRBV7-2; D is perhaps TRBD1 (6 bases). V shed 5 bases and J shed 4 bases, with 17 bases lying between them. This CDR3 has 15 residues. CDR1 and CDR2 (germline): SGHTA, FQGNSA.

This chain uses TRBV29-1 with TRBJ2-1; D might be TRBD2 (6 bases). The V gene's germline CDR1 is SQVTM and CDR2 ANQGSEA. V shed 4 bases and J shed 1 base, with 11 bases lying between them. This CDR3 has 14 residues. CDR3 DNA: TGCAGCGTTGCTGGGGGGAGTTCCTACAATGAGCAGTTCTTC. Encoded protein: CSVAGGSSYNEQFF.

This clone showed up just a few times. V and J are TRBV9 and TRBJ1-6; 8 bases fit TRBD1. The length of the CDR3 is 18 residues. Losses at the gene ends were 0 bases for V and 3 bases for J; bases not matched to a gene: 8. Germline CDR1 is SGDLS and CDR2 is YYNGEE. The CDR3 spells CASSVGSTGASYNSPLHF. The CDR3 coding sequence is TGTGCCAGCAGCGTAGGGTCGACAGGGGCTAGCTATAATTCACCCCTCCACTTT.

The gene calls are TRBV20-1 and TRBJ1-1; no clear D gene. The CDR3 contains 11 residues. The ends were cut back, 4 bases at V and 5 bases at J, with 8 bases in the middle. The germline CDR1 and CDR2 sequences are DFQATT and SNEGSKA (reference sequence). The CDR3 coding sequence is TGCAGTGCTACTGGGAGTACTGAAGCTTTCTTT. Translated, it gives CSATGSTEAFF.

The chain carries TRBV7-9 and TRBJ2-1, with 14 bases fitting TRBD2. This CDR3 region has 16 residues. Germline V gene data show CDR1 as SEHNR and CDR2 as FQNEAQ (reference sequence). J lost 10 bases, V lost 2 bases, and 7 bases had no gene match. The CDR3, as DNA: TGTGCCAGCAGCTTAATTCGGACTAGCGGGGGGCGGGAGCAGTTCTTC. Translation gives CASSLIRTSGGREQFF.

This clone was detected once. The chain joins TRBV19 to TRBJ2-1; 13 bases are a match to TRBD2. Germline-derived CDR1 and CDR2 are LNHDA and SQIVND (reference sequence). V trimming: 6 bases; J trimming: 9 bases; junction bases outside the gene matches: 11. The CDR3 loop spans 16 amino acids. CDR3 sequence reads: CASRYEGTSGVGEQFF. DNA of the CDR3: TGTGCCAGTAGATACGAAGGGACTAGCGGGGTGGGTGAGCAGTTCTTC.

This rearrangement joins TRBV19 to TRBJ2-6, with D possibly TRBD2 on 6 matching bases. V was cut by 6 bases and J by 9 bases, with 18 bases left in between. The CDR3 loop spans 15 amino acids. Looked up from germline, CDR1 is LNHDA and CDR2 is SQIVND (reference sequence). The CDR3 loop reads CASSLNGLGGNVLTF. The CDR3 nucleotides are TGTGCCAGTAGCTTGAACGGTCTGGGAGGCAACGTCCTGACTTTC.

This clone is a singleton in its sample. The chain employs TRBV9 and TRBJ1-1, with 11 bases that match TRBD1. V gave up 3 bases and J gave up 4 bases; unmatched junction bases: 11. The CDR3 loop spans 17 amino acids. Germline values: CDR1 SGDLS, CDR2 YYNGEE. CDR3: CASSGGQGARDSTEAFF. CDR3 in DNA: TGTGCCAGCAGCGGAGGACAGGGGGCAAGAGATAGCACTGAAGCTTTCTTT.

This chain links TRBV7-3 with TRBJ2-7, with D possibly being TRBD2 (5 bases). The CDR3 loop spans 13 amino acids. The V and J ends lost 5 bases and 3 bases respectively, with 11 bases between them. Per the germline V gene, CDR1 is SGHTA and CDR2 is FQGTGA. Written as DNA, the CDR3 is TGTGCCAGCAGCCCAAACGGGGTCTACGAGCAGTACTTC. It is translated as CASSPNGVYEQYF.

The J gene is TRBJ2-5, the V gene TRBV10-3; 7 positions agree with TRBD2. The V gene end was trimmed by 6 bases and the J gene end by 4 bases; junction bases not matched to a gene: 11. CDR3 length: 15 residues. Germline CDR1 and CDR2: ENHRY and SYGVKD. The CDR3 nucleotides are TGTGCCATCAGCGACTTGGGGGGGATCGGAGAGACCCAGTACTTC. It yields the protein CAISDLGGIGETQYF.

This clone was recorded only once. The J gene is TRBJ1-5, the V gene TRBV25-1; a weak D match, TRBD1 (6 bases). Trimming took 2 bases from V and 4 from J, leaving 12 bases between them. Germline CDR1 reads MGHDK; CDR2 reads SYGVNS. The CDR3 totals 15 residues. The CDR3 loop reads CASSEGTHQNQPQHF. The CDR3 nucleotides read TGTGCCAGCAGTGAAGGGACACACCAAAATCAGCCCCAGCATTTT.

The chain is built from TRBV4-1 and TRBJ1-2; tentative D call: TRBD1 (6 bases). CDR3 length equals 13 residues. Germline V lookup: CDR1 MGHRA, CDR2 YSYEKL. Between the trimmed V and J ends, which lost 2 bases and 5 bases, there was a span of 9 bases. CDR3 nucleotides: TGCGCCAGCAGCCAACCAACAGGGTATGGCTACACCTTC. It yields the protein CASSQPTGYGYTF.

The genes are TRBV25-1 and TRBJ1-1; D is unclear. With 1 base removed from V and 1 base from J, the gap between germline ends came to 10 bases. The CDR3 has 15 amino acids. CDR1 and CDR2 (germline): MGHDK, SYGVNS. CDR3 region: CASSEFGAGNTEAFF. The CDR3 nucleotides read TGTGCCAGCAGTGAATTCGGAGCGGGGAACACTGAAGCTTTCTTT.

This sequence joins TRBV27 and TRBJ1-2; D uncertain. The CDR3 is 14 residues long. With 5 bases removed from V and 8 bases from J, the gap between germline ends came to 18 bases. The germline gives CDR1 MNHEY, CDR2 SMNVEV (reference sequence). The CDR3 is CASSPGITVGGYTF. The CDR3 DNA follows: TGTGCCAGCAGTCCCGGTATCACAGTTGGCGGCTACACCTTC.

The gene calls are TRBV6-2 or TRBV6-3 and TRBJ1-3; a possible D gene is TRBD1 (5 bases). V was shortened by 0 bases and J by 4 bases, with 16 bases between the two germline ends. Germline lookup yields CDR1 MNHEY and CDR2 SVGEGT. The CDR3 runs 17 residues. CDR3 region: CASSYSTREGTGNTIYF. Here the CDR3 DNA reads TGTGCCAGCAGTTACTCAACACGGGAGGGGACCGGAAACACCATATATTTT.

The chain carries TRBV4-2 and TRBJ1-1; D is unclear. Per germline, CDR1 LGHNA and CDR2 YNFKEQ. This CDR3 spans 16 amino acids. The V gene lost 3 bases and the J gene lost 0 bases, with 14 bases spanning the gap. The CDR3 loop is CASSHTQIVMNTEAFF. Here the CDR3 DNA reads TGTGCCAGCAGCCACACCCAGATCGTCATGAACACTGAAGCTTTCTTT.

The gene calls are TRBV30 and TRBJ1-2, with D unclear. There are 12 residues in the CDR3. The V end was cut by 3 bases, the J end by 2 bases, with 7 bases between. Germline V gene lookup returns CDR1 GTSNPN and CDR2 SVGIG (reference sequence). The CDR3 coding sequence is TGTGCCTGGAGGAACGAGAACTATGGCTACACCTTC. It codes for CAWRNENYGYTF.